This record concerns one TCR beta chain sequence. Its specificity is unknown. No conserved phenylalanine or tryptophan is present at the end of the CDR3, so a read error is the likely explanation. This entry comes from a study of tumor and adjacent non-tumor tissue in lung cancer. RNA was extracted from bulk tissue without any cell sorting. More than 3 cm separated this lung sample from the edge of the tumor. Findings and limits, study-wide: In normal lung, the top 100 clones were significantly more dominant than in tumor.

CDR1 is SGHAT and CDR2 is FQDESV in the germline V gene (reference sequence). The CDR3 totals 15 residues. After removal of 2 bases from V and 4 bases from J, the junction contained 3 bases not matched to a gene. A modified ARM-PCR protocol with three rounds of nested PCR amplified TCRbeta. TCRdb fed the multiplex PCR reads into MiXCR, producing one record per CDR3 protein. The sample carries under 75,000 distinct CDR3 sequences, around 65% recorded once. The gene calls are TRBV11-1 and TRBJ2-1; 9 bases align to TRBD2. This sequence was found in a woman in her 50s with non-small cell lung cancer. The source material was distant non-tumor lung tissue. The CDR3 DNA sequence: TGTGCCAGCAGCTTATGGCTAGCGGGATACAATGAGCAGTTCCTC. Its translation: CASSLWLAGYNEQFL.